Listed below are T cell receptor beta chains from one sample, sequenced in a study of T cells after yellow fever vaccination. TCRdb reprocessed the 5' RACE reads via MiXCR and lists one record per CDR3 protein. The sample lists 400,000 to 650,000 distinct CDR3 sequences, 21% occurring once. Sequenced material: PBMCs, taken more than 20 days after the first yellow fever vaccination. These receptors all come from a man aged 18 to 35 who received the YFV17D yellow fever vaccine. The conserved cysteine and the conserved F or W are not part of the CDR3 here.

CDR3 protein	V gene	J gene
ASLPRVGANVLT	TRBV6-2/TRBV6-3	TRBJ2-6
ASGQGADQPQH	TRBV4-3	TRBJ1-5
ASSFSSGQETQY	TRBV7-9	TRBJ2-5
ASTRRRGLGTF	TRBV19	TRBJ1-1
ASSSAYAGTYEQY	TRBV7-8	TRBJ2-7
ATSRDGGASINTDTQY	TRBV15	TRBJ2-3
ATRSPEIRYIYNSPLH	TRBV24-1	TRBJ1-6
ASSPGLAGGKKETQY	TRBV7-2	TRBJ2-5
ASSSLAGANTGELF	TRBV12-3/TRBV12-4	TRBJ2-2
SVEVPRSPSYGYT	TRBV29-1	TRBJ1-2
ASSWRVGETQY	TRBV7-8	TRBJ2-5
ASTRGALRETQY	TRBV2	TRBJ2-5
ASSLVFLPTSGGLGEQF	TRBV5-4	TRBJ2-1
ASSLETGFGANVLT	TRBV7-2	TRBJ2-6
ATSRTVQETQY	TRBV15	TRBJ2-5
ASSLGPGESEKLF	TRBV5-1	TRBJ1-4
ASSQQQGKAF	TRBV3-1	TRBJ1-1
ASSLEAGFREQF	TRBV7-2	TRBJ2-1
ASSLGTGGAEQF	TRBV11-2	TRBJ2-1
ASSLVAGSNQPQH	TRBV5-1	TRBJ1-5
ASSNRDTGELF	TRBV18	TRBJ2-2
ASSGSSGEDIQY	TRBV5-1	TRBJ2-4
SARDGRASYNEQF	TRBV20-1	TRBJ2-1
SARDHSGETDTQY	TRBV20-1	TRBJ2-3
ASSLERYEQF	TRBV7-2	TRBJ2-1
ASSPEAGGGQPQH	TRBV7-6	TRBJ1-5